The present TCR beta chain was sequenced within a study of blood T cell repertoires in COVID-19. As for the study in general: Collection of acute and convalescent COVID-19 samples took place in the United States, Italy and Spain. PBMCs, B-cell-depleted T cells, or T cells provided the cDNA or gDNA that made up the material.

This clone was counted a single time. Authors' processing steps: Amplification from reference gene primers served as the basis for estimated nucleated cell counts. Using immunoSEQ multiplex PCR, the repertoire was profiled, and TCRdb retains in-frame clones only, with some absent. V, J and clone size are taken as reported in that table, and D and trimming were inferred from the DNA itself. Among under 30,000 clones listed, around 86% were seen once. CDR3 length equals 17 residues. The germline CDR1 and CDR2 sequences are GTSNPN and SVGIG (reference sequence). Trimming at V came to 2 bases and at J to 4 bases, leaving 11 bases not matched to a gene.

This receptor was identified in a human donor in a cohort sampled during active COVID-19. The donor label of this sample is uncertain. This chain connects TRBV30 to TRBJ2-2, with 9 positions matching TRBD2. Sample: peripheral blood. This chain's CDR3 is CAWSILSGSKSTGELFF. DNA of the CDR3: TGTGCCTGGAGTATCCTTAGCGGGAGTAAGAGCACCGGGGAGCTGTTTTTT.